Listed here is a single T cell receptor beta chain. Its antigen remains undetermined. No base-level quality is on record; no much larger clone is a single base apart. The time point label, read with the paper, signifies: baseline before first vaccination. Vaccinee samples came from UK trials COV001 and COV002, including a single-blind randomized controlled phase 2/3 trial of AZD1222 (ChAdOx1 nCoV-19) in healthy adults. For TCRbeta chain sequencing, PBMC samples were collected from trial participants at day 0 and at day 28 after the second dose. The CDR3 regions of human TCRbeta chains were analyzed by immunosequencing. The authors' analysis ran thus. TCRs in the repertoires were matched against a reference library of SARS-CoV-2-specific TCRs that had been generated with the MIRA antigen-specificity platform. Breadth meant the fraction of unique TCRs that were SARS-CoV-2-associated, whereas depth meant the fraction of total T cells that were SARS-CoV-2-associated. Using the MIRA data, each spike-specific TCR was assigned both to the spike region to which the TCR was reactive and to a CD4 or CD8 class. Log10-transformed breadth and depth values were compared by one-way ANOVA with Sidak's multiple comparisons tests. The table was pulled from immuneACCESS by TCRdb, which kept in-frame rearrangements only. Such tables lose some clones; where checked, under half of the loss comes from unresolved V genes, and the rest has no known cause. V, J and clone size are taken as reported in that table, and D and trimming were inferred from the DNA itself. Across this sample there are around 150,000 clones, with about 91% seen only once. The ten largest make up under 2.5% of the sample.

CDR1 and CDR2 are drawn from the germline V gene: SNHLY, FYNNEI. There are 15 amino acids in the CDR3, from cysteine to phenylalanine inclusive. Only the CDR3 DNA is retained, 45 bases long and in frame from the first base. The germline ends are 10 bases apart after V is trimmed by 3 bases and J by 1 base. This record comes from a study of T cell responses to AZD1222 COVID-19 vaccine (dated by TCRdb to 2020 to 2023). About the investigation overall: AZD1222 recipients given second doses at about 4 weeks or at about 12 weeks were pooled, since spike-specific TCR depth and breadth were not found to differ between the two schedules. Trial participants were enrolled by age into subgroups of 18-55, 56-69 and 70-plus years, and 148, 28 and 57 TCR-sequenced participants, respectively, were included in these subgroups. TCR sequencing covered 230 or so trial participants: approximately 200 given two doses of AZD1222 and 26 given two doses of MenACWY control vaccine. The full study reports these points: Only 5 to 7 AZD1222 recipients were SARS-CoV-2 seropositive at baseline, limiting conclusions about previously exposed vaccinees. The 56-69-year group was small, and its depth increase did not reach significance, likely because of low power. The vaccine-associated CD4 TCRs covered the entire spike protein, and the dominant responses fell in regions 160-218 and 743-854. Reportedly, close to half of the unique spike-specific TCRs recognized epitopes lying outside the regions that are mutated in the B.1.351 and B.1.1.7 variants. Because no samples from the day 14 peak response were available, repertoires could be characterized only after the peak T cell response. After two AZD1222 doses, both the breadth and the depth of spike-specific TCRs were significantly higher than at day 0 and than in MenACWY recipients. Most participants were white British and females outnumbered males, and the authors suggested that clonal diversity may have been underestimated.

Specimen: peripheral blood, collected on day 0 of AZD1222 vaccination. The receptor comes from an adult in good health. The V and J segments used are TRBV2 and TRBJ1-5; the D gene is unclear. In nucleotides, the sequence is TGTGCCAGCAGTGAGGGGTGGGCGAGCAATCAGCCCCAGCATTTT. This gives the protein CASSEGWASNQPQHF.